This T cell receptor beta chain was sequenced for a study of T cell responses to AZD1222 COVID-19 vaccine. Findings and limits, study-wide: Unmutated regions of variants are reportedly targeted by nearly half of spike-specific TCRs.

This clone has only one observation. No antigen is known for it. Assay: immunoSEQ multiplex PCR; the TCRdb copy retains only in-frame clones and omits some. Of 73,000 or so clones listed, roughly 82% are singletons. CDR1 is SGHAT and CDR2 is FQNNGV in the germline V gene. Trimming removed 1 base from V and 1 base from J, with 8 bases in between. The CDR3 is made up of 15 amino acids. V gene TRBV11-2 combines with J gene TRBJ2-1; D uncertain. The receptor was isolated from an adult in good health. Sample: peripheral blood, taken on day 0 of AZD1222 vaccination. The CDR3 spells CASSLAYSSYNEQFF. The CDR3 region has the DNA TGTGCCAGCAGCTTAGCATATTCGTCCTACAATGAGCAGTTCTTC.